Below, 10 T cell receptor beta chains from the same sample are listed, as sequenced in a study of monozygotic twins with inflammatory bowel disease. Following a re-call of the 5' RACE reads, TCRdb has one entry per CDR3 protein and lacks DNA. This sample's table reports about 450,000 distinct CDR3 sequences. The specimen sequenced was blood. Receptors were obtained from a human donor with ulcerative colitis or Crohn's disease, or a healthy co-twin of an affected twin (not recorded which).

The CDR3 loop reads CASSSGGGRNYEQYF. The chain recombines TRBV12-3 or TRBV12-4 with TRBJ2-7; with no DNA, the TCRdb D assignment of TRBD1 cannot be verified. The CDR3 is 15 amino acids.

The chain joins TRBV25-1 to TRBJ1-1; TCRdb indicates TRBD1, and absent DNA this call remains unverified. The CDR3 spans 14 residues. Germline CDR1 MGHDK, CDR2 SYGVNS. The CDR3 protein is CASSETGGWTEAFF.

The chain couples TRBV2 to TRBJ1-3. CDR1 is SNHLY, CDR2 FYNNEI, per germline. This CDR3 contains 13 residues. This chain's CDR3 is CASEQSPGNTIYF.

V gene TRBV4-3 combines with J gene TRBJ2-7; the D gene TCRdb calls, TRBD1, cannot be checked with no DNA. Germline-derived CDR1 and CDR2 are LGHNA and YSLEER. The CDR3 sequence is 15 residues long. CDR3 loop: CASSQESGAHYEQYF.

The V call is TRBV6-2 or TRBV6-3, the J call TRBJ1-5. Germline-derived CDR1 and CDR2 are MNHEY and SVGEGT. The CDR3 spans 13 residues. The chain's CDR3 is CASDWKGNQPQHF.

The J gene is TRBJ2-7, the V gene TRBV6-6; with no DNA, the TCRdb D assignment of TRBD1 cannot be verified. CDR3 length: 14 amino acids. Per the germline V gene, CDR1 is MNHNY and CDR2 is SVGAGI (reference sequence). CDR3 protein: CASRVSGGGYEQYF.

CDR3: CSATTQSGRSDNEQFF. The rearrangement joins TRBV20-1 to TRBJ2-1. Germline V gives CDR1 DFQATT, CDR2 SNEGSKA (reference sequence). There are 16 residues in the CDR3.

The chain is built from TRBV4-2 and TRBJ2-6; TCRdb returns TRBD1, unconfirmable since there is no DNA. The germline CDR1 and CDR2 sequences are LGHNA and YNFKEQ. The CDR3 length is 17 residues. The CDR3 loop reads CASSQEGQVSGANVLTF.

This chain joins TRBV9 and TRBJ2-7. The germline V gene encodes CDR1 SGDLS and CDR2 YYNGEE. This CDR3 has 16 amino acids. CDR3 residues: CASSVGPTDFSYEQYF.

The rearrangement joins TRBV29-1 to TRBJ2-1; TCRdb's D call of TRBD1 is untestable without DNA. Germline-derived CDR1 and CDR2 are SQVTM and ANQGSEA. The CDR3 extends over 14 amino acids. Here the CDR3 reads CSVWFGTGNNEQFF.